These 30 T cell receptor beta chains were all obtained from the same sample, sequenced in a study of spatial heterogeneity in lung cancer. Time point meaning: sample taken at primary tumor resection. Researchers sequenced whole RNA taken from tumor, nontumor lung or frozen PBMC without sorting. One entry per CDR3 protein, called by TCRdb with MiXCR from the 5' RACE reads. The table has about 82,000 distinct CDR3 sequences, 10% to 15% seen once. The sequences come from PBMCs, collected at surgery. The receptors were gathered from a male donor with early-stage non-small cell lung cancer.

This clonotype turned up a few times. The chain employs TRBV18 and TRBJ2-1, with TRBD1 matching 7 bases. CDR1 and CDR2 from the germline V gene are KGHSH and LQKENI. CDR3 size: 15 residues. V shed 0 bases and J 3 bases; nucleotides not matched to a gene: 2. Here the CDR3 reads CASSPPGQRYNEQFF. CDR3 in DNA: TGTGCCAGCTCACCACCGGGACAGCGCTACAATGAGCAGTTCTTC.

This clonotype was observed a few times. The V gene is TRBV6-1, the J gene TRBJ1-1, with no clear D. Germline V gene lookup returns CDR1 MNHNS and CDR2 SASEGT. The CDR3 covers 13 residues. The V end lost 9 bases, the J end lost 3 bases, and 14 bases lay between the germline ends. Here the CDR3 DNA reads TGTGCCAGTCCCGGGGATGGATACACTGAAGCTTTCTTT. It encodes CASPGDGYTEAFF.

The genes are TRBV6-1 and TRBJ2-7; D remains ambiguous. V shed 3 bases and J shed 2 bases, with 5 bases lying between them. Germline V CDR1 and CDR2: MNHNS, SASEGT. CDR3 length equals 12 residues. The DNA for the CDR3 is TGTGCCAGCAGTGACCTCACCTACGAGCAGTACTTC. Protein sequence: CASSDLTYEQYF.

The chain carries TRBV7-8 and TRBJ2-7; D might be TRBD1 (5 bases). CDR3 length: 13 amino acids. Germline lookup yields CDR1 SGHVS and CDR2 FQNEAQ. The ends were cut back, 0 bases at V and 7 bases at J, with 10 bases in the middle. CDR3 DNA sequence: TGTGCCAGCAGCTTAGCGTTCAACAGGGAGCAGTACTTC. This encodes CASSLAFNREQYF.

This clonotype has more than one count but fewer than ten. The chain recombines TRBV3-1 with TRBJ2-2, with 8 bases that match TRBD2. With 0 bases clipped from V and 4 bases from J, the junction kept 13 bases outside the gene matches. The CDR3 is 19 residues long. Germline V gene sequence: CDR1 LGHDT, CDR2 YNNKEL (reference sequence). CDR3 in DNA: TGTGCCAGCAGCCAAGAAGGGGAGAGCGGGAGTACGTTCACCGGGGAGCTGTTTTTT. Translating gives CASSQEGESGSTFTGELFF.

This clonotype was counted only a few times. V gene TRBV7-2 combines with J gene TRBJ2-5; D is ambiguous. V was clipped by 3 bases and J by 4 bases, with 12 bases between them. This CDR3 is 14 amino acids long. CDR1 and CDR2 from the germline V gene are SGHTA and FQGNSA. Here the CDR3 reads CASSFPDVLETQYF. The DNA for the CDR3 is TGTGCCAGCAGCTTTCCGGATGTCCTAGAGACCCAGTACTTC. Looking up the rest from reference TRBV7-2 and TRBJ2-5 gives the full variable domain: GAGVSQSPSNKVTEKGKDVELRCDPISGHTALYWYRQSLGQGLEFLIYFQGNSAPDKSGLPSDRFSAERTGGSVSTLTIQRTQQEDSAVYLCASSFPDVLETQYFGPGTRLLVL.

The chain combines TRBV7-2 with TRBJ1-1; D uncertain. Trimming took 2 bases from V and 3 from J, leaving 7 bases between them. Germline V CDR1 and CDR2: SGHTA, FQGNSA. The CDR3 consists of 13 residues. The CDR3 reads CASSLQTYTEAFF. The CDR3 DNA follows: TGTGCCAGCAGCTTACAGACCTACACTGAAGCTTTCTTT.

The CDR3 here is CASSSPGTSGLGETQYF. CDR3 DNA: TGCGCCAGCAGCTCACCAGGGACTAGCGGGCTTGGAGAGACCCAGTACTTC. The chain employs TRBV5-1 and TRBJ2-5, with TRBD2 identical over 12 bases. V lost 3 bases and J lost 4; bases outside the gene matches: 10. CDR1 SGHRS and CDR2 YFSETQ come from the germline V gene. The CDR3 has 17 amino acids.

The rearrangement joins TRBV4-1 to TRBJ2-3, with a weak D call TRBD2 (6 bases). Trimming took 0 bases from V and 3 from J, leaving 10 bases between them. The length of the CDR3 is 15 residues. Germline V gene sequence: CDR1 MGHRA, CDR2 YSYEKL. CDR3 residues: CASSQENRETDTQYF. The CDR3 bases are TGCGCCAGCAGCCAAGAAAACCGGGAGACAGATACGCAGTATTTT.

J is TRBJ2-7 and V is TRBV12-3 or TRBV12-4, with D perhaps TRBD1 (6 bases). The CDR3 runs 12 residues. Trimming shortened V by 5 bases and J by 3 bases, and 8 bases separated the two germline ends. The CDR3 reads CASSPRGYEQYF. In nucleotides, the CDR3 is TGTGCCAGCAGTCCCAGGGGCTACGAGCAGTACTTC.

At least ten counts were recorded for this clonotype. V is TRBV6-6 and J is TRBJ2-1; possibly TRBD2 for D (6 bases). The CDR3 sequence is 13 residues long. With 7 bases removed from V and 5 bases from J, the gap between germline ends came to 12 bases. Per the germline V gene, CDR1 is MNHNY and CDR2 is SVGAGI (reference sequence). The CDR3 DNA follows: TGTGCCAGCACCATACTAGCCGACAATGAGCAGTTCTTC. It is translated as CASTILADNEQFF.

The CDR3, as DNA: TGTGCCACCGCTCCGCAGGTCCCCCTCTCCTACAATGAGCAGTTCTTC. This codes for CATAPQVPLSYNEQFF. The chain is built from TRBV24-1 and TRBJ2-1; D not certain. V shed 9 bases and J shed 0 bases, with 17 bases lying between them. There are 16 residues in the CDR3. Germline CDR1 KGHDR, CDR2 SFDVKD.

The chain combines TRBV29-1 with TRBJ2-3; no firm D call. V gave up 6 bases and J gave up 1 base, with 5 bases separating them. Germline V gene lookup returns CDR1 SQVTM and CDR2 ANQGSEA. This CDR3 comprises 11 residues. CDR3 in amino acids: CSVKGTDTQYF. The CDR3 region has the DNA TGCAGCGTGAAGGGCACAGATACGCAGTATTTT.

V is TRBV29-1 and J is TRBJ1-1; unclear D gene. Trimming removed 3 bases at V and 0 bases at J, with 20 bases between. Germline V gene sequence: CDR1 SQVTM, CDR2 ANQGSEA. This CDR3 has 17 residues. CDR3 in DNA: TGCAGCGTTGAGGTATTACGGGGATCTAATGTGAACACTGAAGCTTTCTTT. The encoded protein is CSVEVLRGSNVNTEAFF.

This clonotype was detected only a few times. The CDR3 reads CASSYSRAEGNQPQHF. Written as DNA, the CDR3 is TGTGCCAGCAGTTACTCGAGGGCAGAGGGCAATCAGCCCCAGCATTTT. V is TRBV6-6 and J is TRBJ1-5; D unclear. This CDR3 contains 16 residues. V was cut by 0 bases and J by 2 bases, with 11 bases left in between. Germline V gene data show CDR1 as MNHNY and CDR2 as SVGAGI (reference sequence).

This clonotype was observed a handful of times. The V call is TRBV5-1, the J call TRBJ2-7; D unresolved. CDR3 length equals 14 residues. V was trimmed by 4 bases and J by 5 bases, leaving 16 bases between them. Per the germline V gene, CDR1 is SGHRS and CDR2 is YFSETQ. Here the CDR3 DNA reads TGCGCCAGCAGCGCCCTTGGGCGTCCTAACGAGCAGTACTTC. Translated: CASSALGRPNEQYF. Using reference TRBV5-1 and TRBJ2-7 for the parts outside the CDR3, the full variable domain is KAGVTQTPRYLIKTRGQQVTLSCSPISGHRSVSWYQQTPGQGLQFLFEYFSETQRNKGNFPGRFSGRQFSNSRSEMNVSTLELGDSALYLCASSALGRPNEQYFGPGTRLTVT.

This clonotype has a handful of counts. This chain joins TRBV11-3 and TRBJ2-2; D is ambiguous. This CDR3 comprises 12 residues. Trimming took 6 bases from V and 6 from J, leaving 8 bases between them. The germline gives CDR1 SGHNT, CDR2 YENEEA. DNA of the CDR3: TGTGCCAGCAGTTCTTTAGCCGGGGAGCTGTTTTTT. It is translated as CASSSLAGELFF. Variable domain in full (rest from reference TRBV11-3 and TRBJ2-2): EAGVVQSPRYKIIEKKQPVAFWCNPISGHNTLYWYLQNLGQGPELLIRYENEEAVDDSQLPKDRFSAERLKGVDSTLKIQPAELGDSAVYLCASSSLAGELFFGEGSRLTVL.

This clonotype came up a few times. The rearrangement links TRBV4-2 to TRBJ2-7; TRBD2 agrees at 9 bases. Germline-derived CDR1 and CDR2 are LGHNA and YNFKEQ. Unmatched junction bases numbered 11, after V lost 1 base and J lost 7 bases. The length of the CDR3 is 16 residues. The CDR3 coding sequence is TGTGCCAGCAGCCAAGTAGATACGCGGGGGGGCGGGGAGCAGTACTTC. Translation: CASSQVDTRGGGEQYF.

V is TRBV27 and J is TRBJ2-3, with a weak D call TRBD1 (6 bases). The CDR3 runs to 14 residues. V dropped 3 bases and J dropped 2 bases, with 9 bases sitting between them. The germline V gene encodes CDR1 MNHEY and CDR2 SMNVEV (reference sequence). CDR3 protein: CASSFTGFTDTQYF. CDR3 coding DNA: TGTGCCAGCAGTTTTACAGGGTTCACAGATACGCAGTATTTT.

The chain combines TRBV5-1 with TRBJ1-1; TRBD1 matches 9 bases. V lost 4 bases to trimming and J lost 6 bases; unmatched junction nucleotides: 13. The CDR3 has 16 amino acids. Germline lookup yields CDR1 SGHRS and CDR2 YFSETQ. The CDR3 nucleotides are TGCGCCAGCAGCCTCCGACCTGACAGGGGGAATGCTGAAGCTTTCTTT. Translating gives CASSLRPDRGNAEAFF.

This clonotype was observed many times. DNA for the CDR3: TGCAGTGCTATCCCGGGACTTAAACGCGGGGAGCTGTTTTTT. This encodes CSAIPGLKRGELFF. The chain links TRBV20-1 to TRBJ2-2, with D perhaps matching TRBD2 (6 bases). In germline, CDR1 is DFQATT, CDR2 SNEGSKA (reference sequence). Between the trimmed V and J ends, which lost 4 bases and 7 bases, there was a span of 16 bases. The CDR3 covers 14 residues.

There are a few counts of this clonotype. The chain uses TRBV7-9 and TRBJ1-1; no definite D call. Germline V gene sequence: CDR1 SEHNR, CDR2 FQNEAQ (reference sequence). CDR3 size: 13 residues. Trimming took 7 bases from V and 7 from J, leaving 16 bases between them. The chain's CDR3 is CASTNLVAGEAFF. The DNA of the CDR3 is TGTGCCAGCACCAACCTAGTCGCCGGTGAAGCTTTCTTT. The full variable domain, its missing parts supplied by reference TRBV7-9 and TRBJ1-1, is DTGVSQNPRHKITKRGQNVTFRCDPISEHNRLYWYRQTLGQGPEFLTYFQNEAQLEKSRLLSDRFSAERPKGSFSTLEIQRTEQGDSAMYLCASTNLVAGEAFFGQGTRLTVV.

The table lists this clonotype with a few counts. The CDR3 is CASSERENEQFF. CDR3 sequence (DNA): TGTGCCAGCAGCGAAAGAGAAAATGAGCAGTTCTTC. This rearrangement joins TRBV6-1 to TRBJ2-1; no firm D call. This CDR3 has 12 amino acids. Looked up from germline, CDR1 is MNHNS and CDR2 is SASEGT. Trimming removed 6 bases from V and 7 bases from J, with 10 bases in between.

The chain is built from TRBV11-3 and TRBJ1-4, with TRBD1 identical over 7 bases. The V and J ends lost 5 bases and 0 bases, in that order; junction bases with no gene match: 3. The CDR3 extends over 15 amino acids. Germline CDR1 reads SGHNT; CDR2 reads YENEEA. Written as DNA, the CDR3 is TGTGCCAGCAGCGGGGACAGAGCAACTAATGAAAAACTGTTTTTT. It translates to CASSGDRATNEKLFF.

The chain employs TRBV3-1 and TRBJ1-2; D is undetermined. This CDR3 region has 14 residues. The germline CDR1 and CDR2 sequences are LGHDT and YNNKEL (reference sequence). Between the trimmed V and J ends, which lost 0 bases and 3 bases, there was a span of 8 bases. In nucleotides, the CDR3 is TGTGCCAGCAGCCAAGAAGCCGTGGACTATGGCTACACCTTC. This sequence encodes CASSQEAVDYGYTF. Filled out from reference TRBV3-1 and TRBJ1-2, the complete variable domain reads DTAVSQTPKYLVTQMGNDKSIKCEQNLGHDTMYWYKQDSKKFLKIMFSYNNKELIINETVPNRFSPKSPDKAHLNLHINSLELGDSAVYFCASSQEAVDYGYTFGSGTRLTVV.

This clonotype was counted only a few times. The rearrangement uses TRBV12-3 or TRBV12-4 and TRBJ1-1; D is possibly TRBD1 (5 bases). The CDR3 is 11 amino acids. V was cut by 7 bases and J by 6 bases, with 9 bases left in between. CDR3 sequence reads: CASTKGAEAFF. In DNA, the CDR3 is TGTGCCAGCACCAAAGGGGCTGAAGCTTTCTTT.

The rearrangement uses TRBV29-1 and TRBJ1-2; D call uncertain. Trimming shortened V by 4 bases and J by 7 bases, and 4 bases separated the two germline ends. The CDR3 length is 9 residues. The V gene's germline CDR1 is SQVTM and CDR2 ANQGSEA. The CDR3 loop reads CSVAPGYTF. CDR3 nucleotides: TGCAGCGTTGCACCTGGCTACACCTTC.

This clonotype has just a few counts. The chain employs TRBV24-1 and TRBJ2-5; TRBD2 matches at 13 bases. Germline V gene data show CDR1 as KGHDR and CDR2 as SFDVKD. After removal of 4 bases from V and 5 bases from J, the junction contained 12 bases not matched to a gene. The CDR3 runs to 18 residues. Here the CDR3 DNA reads TGTGCCACCAGTGACACGACTAGCGGGGGGCTCATGAGGGAGACCCAGTACTTC. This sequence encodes CATSDTTSGGLMRETQYF.

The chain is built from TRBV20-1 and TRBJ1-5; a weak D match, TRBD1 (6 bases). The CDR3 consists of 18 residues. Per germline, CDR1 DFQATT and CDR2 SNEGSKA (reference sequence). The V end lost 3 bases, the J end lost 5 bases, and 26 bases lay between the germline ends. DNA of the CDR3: TGCAGTGCTAGCGGGGTGGCGGCAGGGGACGGCTTGGATCAGCCCCAGCATTTT. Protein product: CSASGVAAGDGLDQPQHF.

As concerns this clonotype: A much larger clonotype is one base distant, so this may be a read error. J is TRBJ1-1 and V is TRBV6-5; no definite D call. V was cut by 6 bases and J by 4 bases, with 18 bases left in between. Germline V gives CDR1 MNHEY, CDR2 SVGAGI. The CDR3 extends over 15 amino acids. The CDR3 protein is CASRVGKGRPTEAFF. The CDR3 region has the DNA TGTGCCAGCAGAGTGGGGAAAGGGAGACCCACTGAAGCTTTCTTT.